These 32 T cell receptor beta chains were all obtained from the same sample, sequenced in a study of blood T cells in healthy people across ages. Then a second PCR, running roughly 7 to 12 cycles, was carried out with a sample-barcoded 5' primer and a J-beta primer mix. TCRdb fed the 5' RACE reads into MiXCR, producing one record per CDR3 protein. Counted here are about 640,000 distinct CDR3 sequences, approximately 50% occurring once; the ten biggest clones make up around 37%. The sequencing sample was made of blood. These receptors all come from a man in his 60s in good health.

This clonotype appeared a few times. This chain uses TRBV7-9 with TRBJ2-7; the D is unclear. V was pared by 5 bases and J by 2 bases, with 16 bases between. Per the germline V gene, CDR1 is SEHNR and CDR2 is FQNEAQ (reference sequence). This CDR3 region has 15 residues. The CDR3 loop reads CASSITPGEAYEQYF. The CDR3 DNA reads as TGTGCCAGCAGCATAACCCCTGGCGAAGCCTACGAGCAGTACTTC.

This clonotype was counted between two and nine times. The chain links TRBV29-1 to TRBJ1-2; D is ambiguous. Germline CDR1 is SQVTM and CDR2 is ANQGSEA. The CDR3 contains 12 residues. V lost 4 bases and J 7 bases, leaving 13 bases between the germline ends. The CDR3 is CSVVVVGGGYTF. The CDR3 region has the DNA TGCAGCGTTGTGGTCGTCGGCGGTGGCTACACCTTC.

The genes are TRBV4-1 and TRBJ2-7; D perhaps matches TRBD1 (5 bases). The CDR3 is 14 amino acids. CDR1 MGHRA and CDR2 YSYEKL come from the germline V gene. V gave up 4 bases and J gave up 0 bases, with 10 bases separating them. In nucleotides, the CDR3 is TGCGCCAGCAGCCGACAGTCCGACTCCTACGAGCAGTACTTC. This sequence encodes CASSRQSDSYEQYF.

The chain couples TRBV3-1 to TRBJ2-2, with D uncertain. Trimming cost V 4 bases and J 4 bases, with 10 bases left between them. This CDR3 spans 14 amino acids. Per germline, CDR1 LGHDT and CDR2 YNNKEL (reference sequence). The CDR3 region has the DNA TGTGCCAGCAGCCCGACATTCTTCACCGGGGAGCTGTTTTTT. Protein sequence: CASSPTFFTGELFF.

Points on this clonotype: Being one base from a much bigger clone, this may be a read error. This rearrangement joins TRBV6-5 to TRBJ1-5; TRBD1 matches 7 bases. The junction had 6 bases not matched to a gene; V was cut back by 2 bases and J by 2 bases. The germline gives CDR1 MNHEY, CDR2 SVGAGI. This CDR3 has 16 amino acids. This CDR3 is CASSYLQGGCNQPQHF. CDR3 DNA: TGTGCCAGCAGTTACCTTCAGGGGGGCTGCAATCAGCCCCAGCATTTT.

Worth noting for this clonotype: A junction end diverges from the germline sequence, so it may reflect a read error. The chain employs TRBV20-1 and TRBJ2-3, with TRBD2 identical over 11 bases. The CDR3 has 17 residues. Germline CDR1 DFQATT, CDR2 SNEGSKA (reference sequence). CDR3 region: CGARGDTGLAVTDTQYF. In DNA form, the CDR3 reads TGCGGTGCTAGAGGAGATACGGGACTAGCGGTCACAGATACGCAGTATTTT.

This clonotype has more than one count but fewer than ten. This rearrangement joins TRBV29-1 to TRBJ2-7, with TRBD1 identical over 8 bases. The J call is uncertain, as TRBJ2-5 better fits the DNA end. The length of the CDR3 is 15 residues. Per germline, CDR1 SQVTM and CDR2 ANQGSEA. CDR3 bases: TGCAGCGTTGAATTAGGTCAGGGGGCTTTGGAGACCCAGTACTTC. Amino acids: CSVELGQGALETQYF.

This clonotype appeared a few times. This could be a read error, since a much larger clone is one nucleotide away. The chain is built from TRBV6-9 and TRBJ2-1; D not resolved. Germline CDR1 reads MNHGY; CDR2 reads SVAAGI. The CDR3 runs 11 residues. Trimming shortened V by 6 bases and J by 4 bases, and 4 bases separated the two germline ends. The CDR3 spells CASRPYNEQFF. The CDR3 DNA is TGTGCCAGCAGACCTTACAATGAGCAGTTCTTC.

V is TRBV20-1 and J is TRBJ2-3, with D hard to call. Germline CDR1 DFQATT, CDR2 SNEGSKA (reference sequence). The CDR3 length is 13 residues. Between the trimmed V and J ends, which lost 2 bases and 6 bases, there was a span of 12 bases. The CDR3 sequence is CSARRLPLDTQYF. The CDR3 DNA reads TGCAGTGCTAGAAGGCTTCCCTTGGATACGCAGTATTTT.

This chain uses TRBV21-1 with TRBJ2-4. TRBV21-1 constitutes a pseudogene. This CDR3 has 17 amino acids. CDR3 residues: CASSNSDEHLAKNIQYF. DNA of the CDR3: TGTGCCAGCAGCAACAGTGACGAACACCTAGCCAAAAACATTCAGTACTTC.

The chain carries TRBV29-1 and TRBJ1-2; 12 bases align to TRBD1. Germline assignment: CDR1 SQVTM and CDR2 ANQGSEA. V shed 7 bases, J shed 4 bases, and the junction held 7 bases outside the gene matches. The length of the CDR3 is 14 residues. The CDR3 bases are TGCAGCGCCTCACCGGGACAGGGGGCCTATGGCTACACCTTC. Encoded protein: CSASPGQGAYGYTF.

The rearrangement links TRBV2 to TRBJ2-2; TRBD1 is a possible D gene (6 bases). The CDR3 covers 13 residues. V lost 7 bases and J lost 6, with 12 bases in between. Germline V lookup: CDR1 SNHLY, CDR2 FYNNEI. CDR3 DNA sequence: TGTGCCAGCACCCGAACAGGGTCCGGGGAGCTGTTTTTT. It yields the protein CASTRTGSGELFF.

This chain connects TRBV10-3 to TRBJ2-5; TRBD1 aligns across 8 bases. The J call may be faulty, since TRBJ2-1 better matches the DNA end. Germline V gene lookup returns CDR1 ENHRY and CDR2 SYGVKD. The CDR3 sequence is 16 residues long. The CDR3 DNA sequence: TGTGCCATCGGGGGCCAAACAGGGGGACGCCAAGAGACCCAGTTCTTC. Translated, it gives CAIGGQTGGRQETQFF.

This clonotype has only one observation. The CDR3 region has the DNA TGTGCCAGCAGCTGGACAGGAAATCAAGAGACCCAGTACTTC. Its protein is CASSWTGNQETQYF. The V gene is TRBV2, the J gene TRBJ2-5; 7 bases agree with TRBD1. CDR3 length equals 14 residues. The germline V gene encodes CDR1 SNHLY and CDR2 FYNNEI. Trimming took 6 bases from V and 2 from J; bases not matched to a gene: 6.

The chain combines TRBV29-1 with TRBJ1-1, with D tentatively TRBD1 (6 bases). The V end was cut by 2 bases, the J end by 4 bases, with 14 bases between. This CDR3 has 14 amino acids. Germline values: CDR1 SQVTM, CDR2 ANQGSEA. CDR3 loop: CSVESGRGTTEAFF. In nucleotides, the CDR3 is TGCAGCGTTGAATCGGGCAGGGGAACCACTGAAGCTTTCTTT. The full variable domain, its missing parts supplied by reference TRBV29-1 and TRBJ1-1, is SAVISQKPSRDICQRGTSLTIQCQVDSQVTMMFWYRQQPGQSLTLIATANQGSEATYESGFVIDKFPISRPNLTFSTLTVSNMSPEDSSIYLCSVESGRGTTEAFFGQGTRLTVV.

V and J are TRBV29-1 and TRBJ2-6; D gene unclear. Germline V gene lookup returns CDR1 SQVTM and CDR2 ANQGSEA. V was cut by 6 bases and J by 0 bases, with 6 bases left in between. CDR3 length: 13 amino acids. The chain's CDR3 is CSVGFSGANVLTF. The CDR3 coding sequence is TGCAGCGTGGGGTTCTCTGGGGCCAACGTCCTGACTTTC.

The CDR3 reads CSARDLRDRPYGYTF. DNA for the CDR3: TGCAGTGCTAGAGATCTACGGGACAGGCCATATGGCTACACCTTC. The chain recombines TRBV20-1 with TRBJ1-2; 8 bases line up with TRBD1. The CDR3 has 15 residues. Germline trimming cut 0 bases from V and 5 bases from J; bases unmatched to any gene: 8. From germline, CDR1 is DFQATT and CDR2 SNEGSKA (reference sequence).

A few counts support this clonotype. This chain joins TRBV7-2 and TRBJ1-2; perhaps TRBD1 as D (6 bases). V gave up 2 bases and J gave up 1 base, with 8 bases separating them. Germline CDR1 is SGHTA and CDR2 is FQGNSA. The CDR3 covers 14 residues. The CDR3 protein is CASSLQGSNYGYTF. CDR3 DNA sequence: TGTGCCAGCAGCTTACAGGGGAGTAACTATGGCTACACCTTC.

The chain is built from TRBV18 and TRBJ2-1; 8 positions agree with TRBD1. The J segment lost 3 bases and the V segment lost 3 bases, leaving 4 bases of the junction unmatched. The CDR3 runs to 15 residues. The V gene's germline CDR1 is KGHSH and CDR2 LQKENI. CDR3 loop: CASSPGQANYNEQFF. CDR3 bases: TGTGCCAGCTCACCGGGACAGGCCAACTACAATGAGCAGTTCTTC.

This sequence joins TRBV9 and TRBJ2-5, with TRBD2 as a possible D gene (5 bases). The germline V and J ends were trimmed by 0 bases and 4 bases, with 10 bases remaining between them. Germline lookup yields CDR1 SGDLS and CDR2 YYNGEE. The CDR3 is 14 amino acids. CDR3 loop: CASSVGSSRETQYF. CDR3 coding DNA: TGTGCCAGCAGCGTAGGGTCTAGCCGAGAGACCCAGTACTTC.

This clonotype was detected only a few times. The rearrangement uses TRBV27 and TRBJ2-5; D is perhaps TRBD1 (7 bases). The J call may be incorrect, as the DNA end agrees better with TRBJ2-7. CDR1 is MNHEY, CDR2 SMNVEV, per germline (reference sequence). The length of the CDR3 is 15 residues. The chain's CDR3 is CASSPRGVGGLEQYF. The CDR3 coding sequence is TGTGCCAGCAGTCCTAGGGGGGTAGGGGGCCTCGAGCAGTACTTC.

This clonotype came up a few times. The rearrangement links TRBV29-1 to TRBJ2-3; D might be TRBD1 or TRBD2, each matching 5 bases. Germline V gene sequence: CDR1 SQVTM, CDR2 ANQGSEA. V was pared by 8 bases and J by 6 bases, with 15 bases between. The CDR3 spans 12 residues. The CDR3 sequence is CSLWDDWDTQYF. The CDR3 DNA follows: TGCAGCTTGTGGGACGACTGGGATACGCAGTATTTT.

CDR3 in DNA: TGCAGCGTTGAAGATATCCGGGGGGCCTCCTACGAGCAGTACTTC. This sequence encodes CSVEDIRGASYEQYF. The chain has TRBV29-1 and TRBJ2-7; a possible D gene is TRBD2 (7 bases). The germline V gene encodes CDR1 SQVTM and CDR2 ANQGSEA. CDR3 length equals 15 residues. V shed 0 bases and J shed 0 bases, with 12 bases lying between them.

A remark on this clonotype: One base away lies a much larger clone, so this may be a sequencing read error. The chain combines TRBV21-1 with TRBJ2-7. TRBV21-1 is tagged as a pseudogene. The CDR3 has 14 residues. The CDR3 nucleotides are TGTGCCAGCAGCCATGTAACGGTCTCCTACGAGCAGTACTTC. This encodes CASSHVTVSYEQYF.

V and J are TRBV6-1 and TRBJ1-1, with 9 positions matching TRBD1. Trimming cost V 5 bases and J 3 bases; bases outside gene matches: 10. This CDR3 has 16 residues. Germline V CDR1 and CDR2: MNHNS, SASEGT. CDR3 nucleotides: TGTGCCAGCAGTAAACTGACAGGGGGATTCGACACTGAAGCTTTCTTT. It specifies CASSKLTGGFDTEAFF.

This clonotype was picked up a small number of times. The chain uses TRBV4-1 and TRBJ2-5; either TRBD1 or TRBD2 may supply D (5 bases each). The CDR3 runs to 13 residues. The germline CDR1 and CDR2 sequences are MGHRA and YSYEKL. V was cut by 2 bases and J by 4 bases, with 8 bases left in between. DNA for the CDR3: TGCGCCAGCAGCCAACGGGACCTAGAGACCCAGTACTTC. Translated: CASSQRDLETQYF.

This chain uses TRBV5-1 with TRBJ2-5, with a possible D match to TRBD2 (7 bases). Per the germline V gene, CDR1 is SGHRS and CDR2 is YFSETQ. V was pared by 0 bases and J by 2 bases, with 26 bases between. The CDR3 totals 20 residues. CDR3 amino acids: CASSLAPDVVWAGAQETQYF. CDR3 sequence (DNA): TGCGCCAGCAGCTTGGCCCCCGATGTGGTGTGGGCGGGGGCTCAAGAGACCCAGTACTTC.

The rearrangement links TRBV2 to TRBJ2-5; weak D call: TRBD2 (6 bases). This CDR3 has 13 amino acids. Germline CDR1 SNHLY, CDR2 FYNNEI. The V gene lost 6 bases and the J gene lost 5 bases, with 13 bases spanning the gap. CDR3 sequence: CASSAGRPETQYF. The CDR3 region has the DNA TGTGCCAGCAGCGCGGGACGCCCGGAGACCCAGTACTTC.

CDR3 bases: TGTGCCTCCCAGGGGGGGGTCCCGAATCGCCAAGAGACCCAGTACTTC. This encodes CASQGGVPNRQETQYF. The chain joins TRBV7-8 to TRBJ2-5, with D possibly called TRBD1 or TRBD2 (7 bases each). Germline V gene data show CDR1 as SGHVS and CDR2 as FQNEAQ. The CDR3 is 16 residues long. Trimming took off 11 bases at V and 1 base at J, with 23 bases between the two ends.

In nucleotides, the CDR3 is TGTGCCAGCAGCTACTACGGGGGGCCCCACCAAGAGACCCAGTACTTC. This gives the protein CASSYYGGPHQETQYF. This rearrangement joins TRBV3-1 to TRBJ2-5; possibly TRBD2 for D (7 bases). Germline CDR1 and CDR2: LGHDT and YNNKEL (reference sequence). The V gene lost 5 bases and the J gene lost 0 bases, with 16 bases spanning the gap. The CDR3 is 16 residues long.

V usage is TRBV5-8 and J usage is TRBJ2-7; tentative D call: TRBD2 (6 bases). The CDR3 is 14 residues long. Germline lookup yields CDR1 SGHTS and CDR2 YDEGEE. Trimming left V 4 bases short and J 2 bases short, with 13 bases between. CDR3 sequence: CASSVGLSTYEQYF. For the CDR3, the DNA is TGTGCCAGCAGCGTGGGACTGAGTACCTACGAGCAGTACTTC.

A few counts support this clonotype. The rearrangement links TRBV10-3 to TRBJ2-7; either TRBD1 or TRBD2 may supply D (5 bases each). The V gene's germline CDR1 is ENHRY and CDR2 SYGVKD. This CDR3 has 15 amino acids. The V gene lost 6 bases and the J gene lost 0 bases, with 15 bases spanning the gap. CDR3: CAISYRDGYSYEQYF. Written as DNA, the CDR3 is TGTGCCATCAGCTACCGGGACGGCTACTCCTACGAGCAGTACTTC.